A selection of T cell receptor beta chains follows, all from one sample in a study of T cell responses to AZD1222 COVID-19 vaccine. Only in-frame clones appear in the TCRdb table, and some are missing; sequencing was by immunoSEQ multiplex PCR. This table holds 250,000 to 300,000 clones, around 93% found once. This sample comprised peripheral blood, obtained 28 days after the second AZD1222 dose. The receptors here all came from an adult who received the AZD1222 COVID-19 vaccine. CDR3s include the opening cysteine and the closing phenylalanine or tryptophan. Fields, in order: CDR3 DNA, CDR3 protein, CDR3 length, V gene, D gene, clone size, J gene. D genes are given only for firm matches. Rows may omit the clone size; those that give it use once, few, many or a size class.

TGTGCCAGCAGCCAAGAAGGGACTAGCGGCCACGAGCAGTACTTC	CASSQEGTSGHEQYF	15	TRBV3-1/TRBV3-2	TRBD2	.	TRBJ2-7
TGTGCCAGTTCAGGACTAGTCCCCTACGAGCAGTACTTC	CASSGLVPYEQYF	13	TRBV19	TRBD2	once	TRBJ2-7
TGCGCCAGCAGCCAACGACCTTCCGGGACAGGGGCACGACCCAATGGCTACACCTTC	CASSQRPSGTGARPNGYTF	19	TRBV4-1	TRBD1	.	TRBJ1-2
TGTGCCACCGGACAGGCTAGCGGGGATGAGCAGTACTTC	CATGQASGDEQYF	13	TRBV6-5	TRBD2	.	TRBJ2-7
TGTGCCAGCAGTTTCGGGGGGCTTGAAAAACTGTTTTTT	CASSFGGLEKLFF	13	TRBV27	.	.	TRBJ1-4
TGTGCCAGCAGCCTTGAGATGTCGGGCTACACCTTC	CASSLEMSGYTF	12	TRBV3-1/TRBV3-2	.	.	TRBJ1-2
TGTGCCAGCAGCTTATTAGGGTTTGGCGGGGGCTACACCTTC	CASSLLGFGGGYTF	14	TRBV7-9	.	.	TRBJ1-2
TGTGCCAGCAGTCTCGGACAGGGGGCTGGCGAGCAGTACTTC	CASSLGQGAGEQYF	14	TRBV7-3	TRBD1	.	TRBJ2-7
TGCGCCAGCAGTTCAGGGGGCGCGGCCGAAGCTTTCTTT	CASSSGGAAEAFF	13	TRBV5-1	TRBD1	.	TRBJ1-1
TGTGCCAGCAGCGAGGACTGGTCCTACGAGCAGTACTTC	CASSEDWSYEQYF	13	TRBV7-2	.	.	TRBJ2-7
TGTGCTAGCAGTGAACTTAGGATCCGATACAATGAGCAGTTCTTC	CASSELRIRYNEQFF	15	TRBV6-1	.	.	TRBJ2-1
TGTGCCAGCAGCTTTTCGGTCACCGGGGAGCTGTTTTTT	CASSFSVTGELFF	13	TRBV5-6	.	.	TRBJ2-2
TGTGCCAGCACCGAGACAGCGACTAGCACAGATACGCAGTATTTT	CASTETATSTDTQYF	15	TRBV7-9	.	.	TRBJ2-3
TGTGCCAGCAGCTTAATCCAAGTGGGCTCTGGGGCCAACGTCCTGACTTTC	CASSLIQVGSGANVLTF	17	TRBV11-2	.	.	TRBJ2-6
TGTGCCAGCAGCCAAGATCACACTGAAGCTTTCTTT	CASSQDHTEAFF	12	TRBV3-1/TRBV3-2	.	.	TRBJ1-1
TGCGCCAGCAGCGCCAAAGATACGCAGTATTTT	CASSAKDTQYF	11	TRBV4-1	.	.	TRBJ2-3
TGTGCCAGCAGCCTAGACAGGGGGCCGGTCGGCGGGGAGCTGTTTTTT	CASSLDRGPVGGELFF	16	TRBV9	TRBD1	.	TRBJ2-2
TGCGCCAGCAGCCGTGGCCCTCCGGGGCCGAATAATTCACCCCTCCACTTT	CASSRGPPGPNNSPLHF	17	TRBV5-1	.	.	TRBJ1-6
TGCGCCAGCAGCCAGGGACAGGGCTATGGCTACACCTTC	CASSQGQGYGYTF	13	TRBV4-1	TRBD1	few	TRBJ1-2
TGTGCCAGCAGCTTACAGCCTAATTCACCCCTCCACTTT	CASSLQPNSPLHF	13	TRBV7-2	.	.	TRBJ1-6
TGTGCCAGCAGCGACAGGGTAGACACTGGAAACACCATATATTTT	CASSDRVDTGNTIYF	15	TRBV7-9	TRBD1	.	TRBJ1-3
TGTGCCAGCAGCCTGGATTGGGGGCAAGAGACCCAGTACTTC	CASSLDWGQETQYF	14	TRBV11-2	.	.	TRBJ2-5
TGTGCCAGCAGCCAAGGAACCAGAGGGTTCAGTGGAAACACCATATATTTT	CASSQGTRGFSGNTIYF	17	TRBV3-1/TRBV3-2	.	.	TRBJ1-3
TGCGCCAGCAGCCTAACTAGTGACAGATCCCATTCACCCCTCCACTTT	CASSLTSDRSHSPLHF	16	TRBV5-1	.	.	TRBJ1-6
TGTGCCAGCAGTTACTCCCTCCTGAGTCCCTACGAGCAGTACTTC	CASSYSLLSPYEQYF	15	TRBV6-2/TRBV6-3	.	.	TRBJ2-7
TGTGCCAGCAGTCCTAGTACAGGCTTCTCTGGAAACACCATATATTTT	CASSPSTGFSGNTIYF	16	TRBV28	.	.	TRBJ1-3
TGTGCCAGCAGTTCAGGGGGGGTCGTCGGCTACACCTTC	CASSSGGVVGYTF	13	TRBV14	TRBD1	.	TRBJ1-2
TGTGCCAGCAGCGTCGAGGGGAACTCCTACAATGAGCAGTTCTTC	CASSVEGNSYNEQFF	15	TRBV9	.	.	TRBJ2-1
TGCGCCAGCAGCCAAGATCCGGGGACGTACCAAGAGACCCAGTACTTC	CASSQDPGTYQETQYF	16	TRBV4-1	.	.	TRBJ2-5
TGCAGCGTTGCAAAAACTAGCGGGAGTTTATACAATGAGCAGTTCTTC	CSVAKTSGSLYNEQFF	16	TRBV29-1	TRBD2	.	TRBJ2-1
TGTGCCAGCAGCTTGGGAGCGGGGGGTTACAATGAGCAGTTCTTC	CASSLGAGGYNEQFF	15	TRBV5-4	TRBD2	.	TRBJ2-1
TGTGCCAGCAGGGTGGGTGGGGCCTACGAGCAGTACTTC	CASRVGGAYEQYF	13	TRBV28	.	.	TRBJ2-7